This T cell receptor beta chain was documented in a study of Graves' ophthalmopathy and Graves' hyperthyroidism (dated by TCRdb to the late 2010s). About the study as a whole: Peripheral blood was collected at initial diagnosis, prior to any treatment. T-cell repertoires of thyroid tissue and blood were compared in about six hyperthyroidism patients. Following sampling, methimazole starting at 30 mg daily was administered to hyperthyroidism patients, and high-dose intravenous methylprednisolone was administered to ophthalmopathy patients. The independent validation cohort included about 19 hyperthyroidism patients plus 17 patients who later progressed from hyperthyroidism to ophthalmopathy. In total, some 130 blood samples were TCR-sequenced: around 42 ophthalmopathy, approximately 75 hyperthyroidism and approximately 17 hyperthyroidism-to-ophthalmopathy patients. To explore V-J signatures that distinguish ophthalmopathy from hyperthyroidism, a discovery set of 100 patients was enrolled, made up of more than 40 with ophthalmopathy and some 60 with stable hyperthyroidism. The study used TCR beta repertoire signatures to distinguish Graves' ophthalmopathy from Graves' hyperthyroidism and to predict progression to ophthalmopathy. The research as a whole found: In validation, the model predicted ophthalmopathy progression with about 70% sensitivity and approximately 72% specificity; about a dozen predicted patients were CT-confirmed with GO in a median of 6.5 months. No statistical method was used to set the sample size in advance, and the investigators knew which group each participant was assigned to. Most expanded thyroid clonotypes with frequency above 0.001 were also detected in blood, suggesting blood repertoires may reflect the thyroid immune response. In cross-validation, the 13-signature model distinguished ophthalmopathy from stable hyperthyroidism with 87.88% sensitivity and 81% to 82% specificity, while in the test set the corresponding values were about 80% and 75%.

Ophthalmopathy patients had moderately to severely active disease, Clinical Activity Score of at least 3, NOSPECS grade of at least 4, and disease duration under 3 months. Patients with other autoimmune diseases, uncontrolled infections, pregnancy or lactation were excluded. Diagnosis relied on clinical symptoms, serum thyroxine, TRAb, thyroid ultrasound and orbital computed tomography. PBMCs were isolated from 10 ml of fresh peripheral blood by Ficoll-Paque density gradient centrifugation. Total RNA was extracted using Trizol reagent, and RNA quality was checked on an Agilent 2100 Bioanalyzer. This clonotype showed up many times. Its antigen is unknown. No base-level quality is on record; no much larger clone is a single base apart. The CDR3 runs 15 amino acids, cysteine and phenylalanine included. The only DNA kept is the CDR3, 45 bases in frame from the first base. From the germline V gene, CDR1 is SNHLY and CDR2 is FYNNEI. V trim: 4 bases; J trim: 2 bases; unmatched bases: 7.

TCR beta CDR3 regions were amplified from RNA transcripts for repertoire sequencing. The first round of RT-PCR was done with HTBI primers and the Qiagen OneStep RT-PCR kit, and was followed by a second round of multiplex PCR, then size selection and purification. Libraries were sequenced on an Illumina HiSeq2000 using paired-end 100 bp reads. Per the original workflow: SOAPnuke was used to process the reads, throwing out any read that had adapters, had uncalled bases, had a mean Phred below 15, or lacked an exact constant-primer or identifier match. COPE v1.2.5 was used to merge the high-quality paired reads. Each unique nucleotide sequence was defined as a clonotype, and clonotypes were aligned to IMGT TRB V, D and J references with MiTCR v1.1. The analysis was limited to V-J combinations with a frequency above 0.0001, which together covered about 99% of the repertoires. For each V-J combination, a TCR clonal expansion and chaos score was defined as the ratio of F50 clonal expansion to chaos observed in the TCRdist matrix. Features were reduced by Welch's t-statistics and random forest to some 13 V-J combinations, which fed a naive Bayes classifier. The Morisita-Horn index was used to measure how similar the thyroid and blood repertoires were. The public reads were reanalyzed by TCRdb: fastp trimming at Q25, MiXCR alignment, in-frame beta chains only. Rows are unified per CDR3 protein, each entry keeping the most common DNA and genes. The V and J calls and clone size are TCRdb's, not the authors'. For this sample the table gives about 700,000 distinct CDR3 sequences, of which around 40% were detected only once. Roughly 45% of the sample belongs to the ten largest clones.

The receptor's source is an adult man with Graves' ophthalmopathy. What was sequenced was peripheral blood. The sequence links TRBV2 to TRBJ2-5, with 7 central nucleotides matching TRBD1. This receptor has the CDR3 CASSASGTVQETQYF. In nucleotide form, the sequence is TGTGCCAGCAGTGCTTCAGGGACAGTTCAAGAGACCCAGTACTTC.